Listed here are 20 T cell receptor beta chains from one sample, sequenced in a study of vaccination effects on CD4 cells after COVID-19. Upon completion of more than eight days in culture, CD4+ T cells were isolated. This person caught SARS-CoV-2 sometime from March to December 2020, and PCR testing confirmed the infection. Participants received two doses of either the BNT162b2 or mRNA-1273 vaccine. Produced via immunoSEQ multiplex PCR; TCRdb's table is partial and in-frame only. The sample has 45,000 to 55,000 clones; around three quarters are singletons. These receptors lack a known antigen. This material consisted of CD4+ T cells from PBMCs cultured without peptide, taken after COVID-19 vaccination. These receptors all come from a human donor who had a prior SARS-CoV-2 infection.

The chain has TRBV27 and TRBJ2-2; no clear D. The V gene's germline CDR1 is MNHEY and CDR2 SMNVEV (reference sequence). This CDR3 comprises 15 residues. With 1 base removed from V and 3 bases from J, the gap between germline ends came to 9 bases. DNA of the CDR3: TGTGCCAGCAGTTTATTTGGGGTGCACACCGGGGAGCTGTTTTTT. It yields the protein CASSLFGVHTGELFF.

The chain is built from TRBV5-1 and TRBJ2-5; 7 bases map to TRBD1. V lost 0 bases to trimming and J lost 3 bases; unmatched junction nucleotides: 2. The germline V gene has CDR1 SGHRS and CDR2 YFSETQ. The CDR3 loop spans 14 amino acids. The CDR3 DNA follows: TGCGCCAGCAGCTTGGCCGGGACAGAAGAGACCCAGTACTTC. Translated, it gives CASSLAGTEETQYF. The full variable domain, its missing parts supplied by reference TRBV5-1 and TRBJ2-5, is KAGVTQTPRYLIKTRGQQVTLSCSPISGHRSVSWYQQTPGQGLQFLFEYFSETQRNKGNFPGRFSGRQFSNSRSEMNVSTLELGDSALYLCASSLAGTEETQYFGPGTRLLVL.

This clone occurred once. The chain links TRBV7-9 to TRBJ1-4, with D unresolved. The CDR3 extends over 15 amino acids. Germline V gene data show CDR1 as SEHNR and CDR2 as FQNEAQ (reference sequence). Trimming took 6 bases from V and 0 from J, leaving 11 bases between them. CDR3 sequence reads: CASRRTHTTNEKLFF. The CDR3 DNA reads TGTGCCAGCAGGCGGACTCATACAACTAATGAAAAACTGTTTTTT. The whole variable domain, filled in from reference TRBV7-9 and TRBJ1-4, reads DTGVSQNPRHKITKRGQNVTFRCDPISEHNRLYWYRQTLGQGPEFLTYFQNEAQLEKSRLLSDRFSAERPKGSFSTLEIQRTEQGDSAMYLCASRRTHTTNEKLFFGSGTQLSVL.

CDR3 residues: CASTEQGAMSTEAFF. The CDR3 region has the DNA TGTGCCAGCACCGAACAGGGGGCTATGAGCACTGAAGCTTTCTTT. J is TRBJ1-1 and V is TRBV6-6, with 9 bases identical to TRBD1. This CDR3 contains 15 residues. Trimming at V came to 7 bases and at J to 4 bases, leaving 10 bases not matched to a gene. Germline CDR1 is MNHNY and CDR2 is SVGAGI (reference sequence).

The chain has TRBV5-1 and TRBJ2-7, with no clear D. Trimming removed 4 bases at V and 0 bases at J, with 11 bases between. Germline V gene sequence: CDR1 SGHRS, CDR2 YFSETQ. CDR3 length: 14 amino acids. CDR3 coding DNA: TGCGCCAGCAGCAAAACAGTTTTCTCCTACGAGCAGTACTTC. Residues: CASSKTVFSYEQYF.

This clone turned up a few times. The chain combines TRBV6-5 with TRBJ2-1, with 9 positions matching TRBD2. The CDR3 is made up of 15 amino acids. The V and J ends lost 2 bases and 6 bases, in that order; junction bases with no gene match: 5. The germline V gene has CDR1 MNHEY and CDR2 SVGAGI. DNA of the CDR3: TGTGCCAGCAGTTACGCGGGGGGGTGGCGCAATGAGCAGTTCTTC. Translated, it gives CASSYAGGWRNEQFF.

The J gene is TRBJ2-7, the V gene TRBV15; maybe TRBD1 (6 bases). From germline, CDR1 is LNHNV and CDR2 YYDKDF (reference sequence). This CDR3 has 15 residues. Trimming took off 5 bases at V and 6 bases at J, with 20 bases between the two ends. The CDR3 protein is CATSAGNRVTGEQYF. The CDR3 bases are TGTGCCACCAGCGCCGGGAACAGGGTAACGGGCGAGCAGTACTTC.

V is TRBV20-1 and J is TRBJ1-2; D remains ambiguous. The germline V and J ends were trimmed by 4 bases and 10 bases, with 13 bases remaining between them. The germline CDR1 and CDR2 sequences are DFQATT and SNEGSKA (reference sequence). CDR3 length: 11 residues. This chain's CDR3 is CSAKGEASYTF. The CDR3 DNA is TGCAGTGCTAAGGGTGAGGCCTCCTACACCTTC.

The rearrangement joins TRBV7-3 to TRBJ2-1; 8 bases are shared with TRBD2. The J segment lost 1 base and the V segment lost 6 bases, leaving 8 bases of the junction unmatched. The CDR3 sequence is 16 residues long. Germline CDR1 reads SGHTA; CDR2 reads FQGTGA. As DNA, the CDR3 is TGTGCCAGCAGTCTAAGCGGGGGACTATCCTACAATGAGCAGTTCTTC. Translating gives CASSLSGGLSYNEQFF.

The genes are TRBV3-1 (or the pseudogene TRBV3-2) and TRBJ2-2; 8 positions agree with TRBD1. The CDR3 has 14 amino acids. Trimming took 7 bases from V and 6 from J; bases not matched to a gene: 7. Germline V CDR1 and CDR2: LGHDT, YNNKEL (reference sequence). The CDR3 DNA sequence: TGTGCCAGCAACAACAGGGGGAGGTCCGGGGAGCTGTTTTTT. The encoded protein is CASNNRGRSGELFF.

This sequence joins TRBV10-3 and TRBJ2-5, with 7 bases lining up with TRBD1. The germline V gene encodes CDR1 ENHRY and CDR2 SYGVKD. V lost 3 bases and J lost 4; bases outside the gene matches: 8. The CDR3 totals 15 residues. CDR3 region: CAISDLTGMRETQYF. The CDR3 coding sequence is TGTGCCATCAGTGACTTGACAGGGATGCGAGAGACCCAGTACTTC.

The chain combines TRBV18 with TRBJ1-2; D call uncertain. There are 15 residues in the CDR3. The germline V gene encodes CDR1 KGHSH and CDR2 LQKENI. V dropped 2 bases and J dropped 5 bases, with 15 bases sitting between them. CDR3 amino acids: CASSPVFSHEYGYTF. CDR3 nucleotide sequence: TGTGCCAGCTCACCAGTTTTCAGCCACGAATATGGCTACACCTTC.

The chain couples TRBV24-1 to TRBJ2-3; tentative D call: TRBD2 (5 bases). This CDR3 has 17 residues. V was cut by 0 bases and J by 0 bases, with 12 bases left in between. The germline CDR1 and CDR2 sequences are KGHDR and SFDVKD. The CDR3 sequence: CATSDLPTSPSTDTQYF. DNA for the CDR3: TGTGCCACCAGTGATTTGCCTACTAGTCCAAGCACAGATACGCAGTATTTT.

This rearrangement joins TRBV9 to TRBJ2-1, with a tentative D call TRBD2 (5 bases). Looked up from germline, CDR1 is SGDLS and CDR2 is YYNGEE. The CDR3 covers 17 residues. Trimming pared 1 base from V and 2 bases from J, leaving 16 bases between. The CDR3 coding sequence is TGTGCCAGCAGCGTATCAATTAGCGCAGTAGCCTACAATGAGCAGTTCTTC. Translating it yields CASSVSISAVAYNEQFF.

V gene TRBV3-1 (or the pseudogene TRBV3-2) combines with J gene TRBJ1-5, with D hard to call. The germline CDR1 and CDR2 sequences are LGHDT and YNNKEL (reference sequence). The CDR3 covers 13 residues. V lost 4 bases and J lost 0, with 4 bases in between. CDR3 sequence reads: CASSLSSNQPQHF. The CDR3 nucleotides read TGTGCCAGCAGCCTCAGTAGCAATCAGCCCCAGCATTTT.

This rearrangement joins TRBV4-3 to TRBJ1-4; 7 positions match TRBD1. Trimming removed 0 bases from V and 8 bases from J; junction bases left unmatched: 3. CDR1 and CDR2 from the germline V gene are LGHNA and YSLEER. The CDR3 is 14 residues long. The CDR3 sequence: CASSQDRDSEKLFF. For the CDR3, the DNA is TGCGCCAGCAGCCAAGACCGGGACAGCGAAAAACTGTTTTTT.

CDR3 nucleotide sequence: TGTGCCAGCAGCTTTACCCCCATTGTGGGAGTTCACATCTACGAGCAGTACTTC. As protein: CASSFTPIVGVHIYEQYF. The chain combines TRBV5-4 with TRBJ2-7, with D perhaps TRBD2 (5 bases). The CDR3 extends over 18 amino acids. V lost 2 bases, J lost 3 bases, and 24 bases lay in between. Germline V gene lookup returns CDR1 SGHNT and CDR2 YYREEE (reference sequence).

Written as DNA, the CDR3 is TGTGCCGGGACGGACAGAAAGAACACTGAAGCTTTCTTT. Translating gives CAGTDRKNTEAFF. This chain links TRBV11-3 with TRBJ1-1, with D tentatively TRBD1 (6 bases). V was shortened by 11 bases and J by 1 base, with 14 bases between the two germline ends. The CDR3 sequence is 13 residues long. Germline CDR1 reads SGHNT; CDR2 reads YENEEA. The complete variable domain, with remaining parts taken from reference TRBV11-3 and TRBJ1-1, reads EAGVVQSPRYKIIEKKQPVAFWCNPISGHNTLYWYLQNLGQGPELLIRYENEEAVDDSQLPKDRFSAERLKGVDSTLKIQPAELGDSAVYLCAGTDRKNTEAFFGQGTRLTVV.

The V call is TRBV2, the J call TRBJ2-5; TRBD1 matches at 7 bases. The V gene end was trimmed by 6 bases and the J gene end by 9 bases; junction bases not matched to a gene: 7. Germline V gene data show CDR1 as SNHLY and CDR2 as FYNNEI. This CDR3 has 12 amino acids. CDR3 sequence reads: CASRTPTGPQYF. As DNA, the CDR3 is TGTGCCAGCAGGACCCCGACAGGGCCCCAGTACTTC.

V usage is TRBV7-9 and J usage is TRBJ2-1, with 9 bases that match TRBD1. With 6 bases clipped from V and 8 bases from J, the junction kept 8 bases outside the gene matches. This CDR3 has 14 amino acids. The germline V gene encodes CDR1 SEHNR and CDR2 FQNEAQ (reference sequence). The CDR3 nucleotides read TGTGCCAGCAGATGGGGGACAGGGAAGGATGAGCAGTTCTTC. It translates to CASRWGTGKDEQFF.